Following are 10 T cell receptor beta chains from one sample sequenced in a study of T cells in Graves' hyperthyroidism and ophthalmopathy. It was RNA transcripts that yielded the amplified TCR beta CDR3 regions. The HTBI primer set served for first-round RT-PCR of the TCR CDR3. TCRdb called the multiplex PCR reads again in MiXCR, with one record for every CDR3 protein. The data show about 420,000 distinct CDR3 sequences, approximately 14% seen once. Specimen: blood. The receptors originated from a woman between 18 and 29 years old with Graves' hyperthyroidism.

The chain carries TRBV5-6 and TRBJ1-1, with 11 bases matching TRBD1. Germline V lookup: CDR1 SGHDT, CDR2 YYEEEE. J lost 2 bases, V lost 6 bases, and 9 bases had no gene match. The CDR3 consists of 16 residues. CDR3 in amino acids: CASTLRRTGGNTEAFF. CDR3 bases: TGTGCCAGCACCCTGCGGAGGACAGGGGGCAACACTGAAGCTTTCTTT.

The chain is built from TRBV5-4 and TRBJ2-6, with D uncertain. Trimming took 0 bases from V and 2 from J, leaving 6 bases between them. Germline lookup yields CDR1 SGHNT and CDR2 YYREEE (reference sequence). The CDR3 length is 15 residues. CDR3 DNA sequence: TGTGCCAGCAGCTTGGTGGCTACTGGGGCCAACGTCCTGACTTTC. It yields the protein CASSLVATGANVLTF.

This clonotype was seen ten or more times. The V gene is TRBV30, the J gene TRBJ1-6, with a possible D match to TRBD1 (6 bases). The CDR3 spans 13 residues. V lost 5 bases to trimming and J lost 4 bases, with 9 bases between them. Germline-derived CDR1 and CDR2 are GTSNPN and SVGIG (reference sequence). The CDR3 protein is CAWEDSYNSPLHF. The CDR3 coding sequence is TGTGCCTGGGAGGACAGTTATAATTCACCCCTCCACTTT. Full variable domain (outside the CDR3, taken from reference TRBV30 and TRBJ1-6): SQTIHQWPATLVQPVGSPLSLECTVEGTSNPNLYWYRQAAGRGLQLLFYSVGIGQISSEVPQNLSASRPQDRQFILSSKKLLLSDSGFYLCAWEDSYNSPLHFGNGTRLTVT.

The genes are TRBV7-9 and TRBJ2-1; D unclear. Deletions cut 5 bases from V and 4 bases from J, with 12 bases between. Germline V gene lookup returns CDR1 SEHNR and CDR2 FQNEAQ (reference sequence). The CDR3 runs 14 residues. As DNA, the CDR3 is TGTGCCAGCAGCGCCCGCCAAAATTACAATGAGCAGTTCTTC. Translated: CASSARQNYNEQFF.

The V gene is TRBV4-1, the J gene TRBJ1-5, with 7 nucleotides matching TRBD1. Trimming at V came to 4 bases and at J to 1 base, leaving 16 bases not matched to a gene. Germline loops: CDR1 MGHRA, CDR2 YSYEKL. The CDR3 covers 19 residues. The CDR3 spells CASSPYGDSGLMSNQPQHF. CDR3 nucleotide sequence: TGCGCCAGCAGCCCCTACGGGGACAGCGGGCTGATGAGCAATCAGCCCCAGCATTTT.

This clonotype was picked up many times. The rearrangement uses TRBV12-3 or TRBV12-4 and TRBJ2-7, with 10 bases matching TRBD2. This CDR3 region has 14 residues. V was pared by 5 bases and J by 2 bases, with 3 bases of the junction left unmatched. The CDR3 bases are TGTGCCAGCAGTAGCCTAGCGGGAGCCTACGAGCAGTACTTC. Protein product: CASSSLAGAYEQYF.

The rearrangement links TRBV2 to TRBJ2-1, with 7 bases that match TRBD1. The CDR3 totals 15 residues. Per the germline V gene, CDR1 is SNHLY and CDR2 is FYNNEI. With V trimmed by 6 bases and J by 0 bases, 5 bases remained unmatched. CDR3: CASRVDRASYNEQFF. In DNA form, the CDR3 reads TGTGCCAGCAGGGTCGACAGGGCCTCCTACAATGAGCAGTTCTTC.

The table lists this clonotype with a few counts. The chain employs TRBV27 and TRBJ2-2, with 10 bases lining up with TRBD2. The CDR3 has 15 amino acids. Looked up from germline, CDR1 is MNHEY and CDR2 is SMNVEV (reference sequence). Unmatched junction bases numbered 5, after V lost 8 bases and J lost 2 bases. This CDR3 is CASGRTSGNTGELFF. The CDR3 DNA reads as TGTGCCAGCGGCCGGACTAGCGGAAACACCGGGGAGCTGTTTTTT.

Many counts were recorded for this clonotype. CDR3 loop: CASSTTTEAFF. DNA of the CDR3: TGTGCCAGCAGTACAACCACTGAAGCTTTCTTT. This chain joins TRBV6-1 and TRBJ1-1; D unresolved. In germline, CDR1 is MNHNS, CDR2 SASEGT. Trimming pared 5 bases from V and 4 bases from J, leaving 5 bases between. The CDR3 contains 11 residues.

This chain connects TRBV20-1 to TRBJ2-1; the match to TRBD2 covers 7 bases. This CDR3 comprises 15 residues. Germline V CDR1 and CDR2: DFQATT, SNEGSKA (reference sequence). The trim removed 0 bases at V and 7 bases at J, leaving 9 bases unmatched. For the CDR3, the DNA is TGCAGTGCTAGAGATCTGGGGACTATACTGAATGAGCAGTTCTTC. The encoded protein is CSARDLGTILNEQFF.